The 16 T cell receptor beta chains below all came from one sample that was sequenced in a study of early T cells in non-severe SARS-CoV-2 infection. Via MiXCR, TCRdb re-called the 5' RACE reads, giving one row per CDR3 protein. In the table there are some 18,000 distinct CDR3 sequences, under 7.5% of which are singletons. Sequencing used whole blood. The receptors were sampled from an adult who was a healthcare worker with PCR-confirmed SARS-CoV-2 infection or an uninfected control (not recorded which).

By proportion, this clonotype is medium-sized (0.01 to 0.1%). The rearrangement uses TRBV7-9 and TRBJ2-1; D perhaps matches TRBD2 (6 bases). The ends were cut back, 7 bases at V and 0 bases at J, with 13 bases in the middle. Germline values: CDR1 SEHNR, CDR2 FQNEAQ (reference sequence). This CDR3 is built from 15 residues. DNA of the CDR3: TGTGCCAGCATCGCGGGACGGATCTCCTACAATGAGCAGTTCTTC. This gives the protein CASIAGRISYNEQFF. The complete variable domain, with remaining parts taken from reference TRBV7-9 and TRBJ2-1, reads DTGVSQNPRHKITKRGQNVTFRCDPISEHNRLYWYRQTLGQGPEFLTYFQNEAQLEKSRLLSDRFSAERPKGSFSTLEIQRTEQGDSAMYLCASIAGRISYNEQFFGPGTRLTVL.

This clonotype was seen ten or more times. V and J are TRBV18 and TRBJ2-2; D gene uncertain. The CDR3 sequence is 11 residues long. Trimming stripped 3 bases from V and 6 bases from J, with 2 bases between. Germline CDR1 KGHSH, CDR2 LQKENI. This CDR3 is CASSPPGELFF. The CDR3 nucleotides are TGTGCCAGCTCACCGCCCGGGGAGCTGTTTTTT.

This clonotype was found many times. The chain joins TRBV7-8 to TRBJ1-2; D might be TRBD1 (5 bases). With 0 bases removed from V and 4 bases from J, the gap between germline ends came to 6 bases. The CDR3 is 13 residues long. Germline values: CDR1 SGHVS, CDR2 FQNEAQ. The CDR3 sequence is CASSLAGAYGYTF. The CDR3 DNA sequence: TGTGCCAGCAGCTTAGCAGGGGCCTATGGCTACACCTTC.

This clonotype was seen many times. This chain joins TRBV20-1 and TRBJ2-7; D ambiguous. CDR3 length: 15 amino acids. V shed 3 bases and J shed 2 bases, with 17 bases lying between them. The germline CDR1 and CDR2 sequences are DFQATT and SNEGSKA (reference sequence). The CDR3 here is CSASTGFSLAYEQYF. The CDR3 DNA follows: TGCAGTGCTAGTACTGGATTTAGCTTGGCCTACGAGCAGTACTTC.

In its sample, this clonotype was seen many times. The gene calls are TRBV20-1 and TRBJ1-1, with D possibly matching TRBD1 (6 bases). This CDR3 region has 14 residues. Trimming left V 1 base short and J 3 bases short, with 12 bases between. The germline V gene has CDR1 DFQATT and CDR2 SNEGSKA (reference sequence). CDR3 sequence (DNA): TGCAGTGCTAGAGTCGGGGGGCTTGACACTGAAGCTTTCTTT. Translated: CSARVGGLDTEAFF.

This clonotype was seen ten or more times. J is TRBJ2-2 and V is TRBV28; 11 bases agree with TRBD2. Trimming took 8 bases from V and 0 from J; bases not matched to a gene: 11. The CDR3 covers 18 residues. Germline V gene data show CDR1 as MDHEN and CDR2 as SYDVKM. This CDR3 reads CASAFFPGLAANTGELFF. The CDR3 DNA is TGTGCCAGCGCATTCTTTCCGGGACTAGCGGCGAACACCGGGGAGCTGTTTTTT.

This clonotype was seen at least ten times. The chain has TRBV20-1 and TRBJ1-5; weak D call: TRBD1 (6 bases). This CDR3 is built from 15 residues. V was cut by 3 bases and J by 2 bases, with 14 bases left in between. Per germline, CDR1 DFQATT and CDR2 SNEGSKA (reference sequence). The CDR3 loop is CSASGGAMGNQPQHF. DNA of the CDR3: TGCAGTGCTAGTGGGGGGGCGATGGGCAATCAGCCCCAGCATTTT.

This clonotype occurred a few times. V is TRBV7-2 and J is TRBJ2-5; tentatively, D is TRBD1 (6 bases). Trimming pared 4 bases from V and 2 bases from J, leaving 20 bases between. The CDR3 is made up of 17 amino acids. Germline assignment: CDR1 SGHTA and CDR2 FQGNSA. The CDR3 DNA follows: TGTGCCAGCAGCTCCCAAATCTTAGACAGGCCGCAAGAGACCCAGTACTTC. Translating it yields CASSSQILDRPQETQYF.

This clonotype was recorded many times. This rearrangement joins TRBV6-1 to TRBJ1-2; D might be TRBD1 (6 bases). V was clipped by 6 bases and J by 4 bases, with 9 bases between them. CDR3 length equals 12 residues. CDR1 is MNHNS, CDR2 SASEGT, per germline. The CDR3 reads CASRGQIYGYTF. The CDR3 DNA reads as TGTGCCAGCAGGGGACAAATCTATGGCTACACCTTC.

This clonotype appeared many times. The gene calls are TRBV30 and TRBJ2-1; D call uncertain. The CDR3 loop spans 13 amino acids. Germline V gives CDR1 GTSNPN, CDR2 SVGIG (reference sequence). V was shortened by 2 bases and J by 8 bases, with 13 bases between the two germline ends. The CDR3: CAWSWRLEDEQFF. In nucleotides, the CDR3 is TGTGCCTGGAGTTGGCGGCTTGAGGATGAGCAGTTCTTC.

This clonotype was detected ten times or more. V and J are TRBV10-1 and TRBJ1-1, with a tentative D call TRBD1 (5 bases). V was clipped by 4 bases and J by 0 bases, with 9 bases between them. The length of the CDR3 is 14 residues. Per germline, CDR1 WNHNN and CDR2 SYGVQD (reference sequence). The CDR3 spells CASSGGSLNTEAFF. The CDR3 bases are TGCGCCAGCAGTGGGGGCAGCCTGAACACTGAAGCTTTCTTT.

The chain couples TRBV7-2 to TRBJ2-1; TRBD2 agrees at 10 bases. Germline trimming cut 5 bases from V and 7 bases from J; bases unmatched to any gene: 17. The CDR3 sequence is 18 residues long. Germline CDR1 SGHTA, CDR2 FQGNSA. For the CDR3, the DNA is TGTGCCAGCAGCGCCCGTCCGCGGGCTAGCGGGAGAGCAAATGAGCAGTTCTTC. Translation: CASSARPRASGRANEQFF.

V and J are TRBV24-1 and TRBJ2-3; D is possibly TRBD2 (5 bases). V was clipped by 0 bases and J by 3 bases, with 9 bases between them. The CDR3 extends over 15 amino acids. Germline loops: CDR1 KGHDR, CDR2 SFDVKD. The CDR3 here is CATSDLQAGTDTQYF. DNA for the CDR3: TGTGCCACCAGTGATTTGCAGGCGGGTACAGATACGCAGTATTTT.

On this clonotype itself: A clone one base away is much larger, so this may be a read error. The rearrangement uses TRBV27 and TRBJ2-1, with TRBD2 matching 7 bases. This CDR3 has 15 residues. Germline V gives CDR1 MNHEY, CDR2 SMNVEV (reference sequence). This CDR3 is CSSRTLAVPYNEQFF. CDR3 DNA: TGTTCCAGCAGAACCCTAGCGGTCCCCTACAATGAGCAGTTCTTC.

CDR3 loop: CSALAHGMGEQFF. The CDR3 DNA reads as TGCAGTGCACTAGCTCATGGGATGGGTGAGCAGTTCTTC. The genes are TRBV20-1 and TRBJ2-1, with TRBD2 as a possible D gene (6 bases). Between the trimmed V and J ends, which lost 6 bases and 9 bases, there was a span of 18 bases. This CDR3 region has 13 residues. Germline V gives CDR1 DFQATT, CDR2 SNEGSKA (reference sequence).

This clonotype occurred many times. This sequence joins TRBV28 and TRBJ2-7, with 8 bases aligning to TRBD1. Per germline, CDR1 MDHEN and CDR2 SYDVKM. CDR3 length: 16 amino acids. V shed 6 bases and J 2 bases; nucleotides not matched to a gene: 12. This CDR3 is CASRGSSGTGPYEQYF. The DNA of the CDR3 is TGTGCCAGCAGAGGTAGTTCCGGGACAGGACCCTACGAGCAGTACTTC. Drawing the rest from reference TRBV28 and TRBJ2-7, the complete variable domain is DVKVTQSSRYLVKRTGEKVFLECVQDMDHENMFWYRQDPGLGLRLIYFSYDVKMKEKGDIPEGYSVSREKKERFSLILESASTNQTSMYLCASRGSSGTGPYEQYFGPGTRLTVT.